Sequencing of this T cell receptor beta chain was carried out in a study of T cells after yellow fever vaccination. Study findings and constraints: Although the secondary response was weaker, it peaked faster, at day 5 versus 15. Contaminants from the bulk population, in the form of abundant clonotypes, could be found in FACS-sorted repertoires.

This clonotype was recorded a few times. Its matching antigen is unknown. Each CDR3 protein is one row after TCRdb ran MiXCR on the 5' RACE reads. This table has around 160,000 distinct CDR3 sequences, about 7% appearing once. This CDR3 contains 14 residues. V lost 1 base to trimming and J lost 3 bases; unmatched junction nucleotides: 2. Germline CDR1 LGHNA, CDR2 YSLEER. The sample was CD4+ T cells sorted from PBMCs, taken 5 days after the first yellow fever vaccination. This receptor was taken from a man aged 18 to 29 who received the YFV17D yellow fever vaccine. The V call is TRBV4-3, the J call TRBJ1-2; the match to TRBD1 covers 7 bases. The CDR3, as DNA: TGCGCCAGCAGCCAAGCGACAGGGTACTATGGCTACACCTTC. It yields the protein CASSQATGYYGYTF.